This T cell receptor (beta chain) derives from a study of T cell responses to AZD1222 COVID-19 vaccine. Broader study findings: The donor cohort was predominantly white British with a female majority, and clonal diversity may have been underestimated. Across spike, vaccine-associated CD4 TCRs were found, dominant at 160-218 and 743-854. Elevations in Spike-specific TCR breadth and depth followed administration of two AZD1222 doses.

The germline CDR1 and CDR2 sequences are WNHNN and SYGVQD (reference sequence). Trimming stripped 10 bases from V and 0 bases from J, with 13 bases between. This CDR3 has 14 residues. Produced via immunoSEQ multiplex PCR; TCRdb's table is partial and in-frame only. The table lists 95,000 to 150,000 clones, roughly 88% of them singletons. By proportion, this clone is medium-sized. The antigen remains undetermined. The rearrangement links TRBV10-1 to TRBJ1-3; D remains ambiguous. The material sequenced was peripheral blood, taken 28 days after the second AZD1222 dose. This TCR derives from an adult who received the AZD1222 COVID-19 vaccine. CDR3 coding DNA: TGCGCCATTCCTCATTGGGTCTCTGGAAACACCATATATTTT. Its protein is CAIPHWVSGNTIYF.